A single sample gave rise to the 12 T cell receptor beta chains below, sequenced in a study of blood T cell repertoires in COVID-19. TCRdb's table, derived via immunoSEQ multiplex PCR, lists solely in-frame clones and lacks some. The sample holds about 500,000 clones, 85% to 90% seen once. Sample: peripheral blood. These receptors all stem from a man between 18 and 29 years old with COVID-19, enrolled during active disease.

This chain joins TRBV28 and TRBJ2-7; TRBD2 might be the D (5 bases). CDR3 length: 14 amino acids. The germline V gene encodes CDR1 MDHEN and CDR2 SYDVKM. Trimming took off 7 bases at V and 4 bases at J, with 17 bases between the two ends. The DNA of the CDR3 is TGTGCCAGCAAGGGAGTCTGGGGTTGGTACGAGCAGTACTTC. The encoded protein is CASKGVWGWYEQYF.

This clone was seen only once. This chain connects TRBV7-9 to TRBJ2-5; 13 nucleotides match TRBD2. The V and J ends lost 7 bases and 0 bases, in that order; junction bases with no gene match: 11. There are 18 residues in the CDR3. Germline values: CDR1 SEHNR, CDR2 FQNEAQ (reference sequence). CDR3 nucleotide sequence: TGTGCCAGCAAAATGCTGCTCGGACTAGCGGGAGACCAAGAGACCCAGTACTTC. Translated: CASKMLLGLAGDQETQYF.

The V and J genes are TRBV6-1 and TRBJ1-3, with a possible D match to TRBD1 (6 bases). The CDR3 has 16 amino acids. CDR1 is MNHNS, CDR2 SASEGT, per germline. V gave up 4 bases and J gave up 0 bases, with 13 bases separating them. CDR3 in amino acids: CASSGSGGASGNTIYF. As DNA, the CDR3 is TGTGCCAGCAGTGGATCTGGGGGGGCCTCTGGAAACACCATATATTTT.

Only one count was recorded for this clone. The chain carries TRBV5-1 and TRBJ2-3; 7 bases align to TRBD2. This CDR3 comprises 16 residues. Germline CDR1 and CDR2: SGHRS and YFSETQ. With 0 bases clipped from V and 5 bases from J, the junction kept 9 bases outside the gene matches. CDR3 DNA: TGCGCCAGCAGCTTGGCCGAGCGGGATTTGGTAGATACGCAGTATTTT. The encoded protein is CASSLAERDLVDTQYF.

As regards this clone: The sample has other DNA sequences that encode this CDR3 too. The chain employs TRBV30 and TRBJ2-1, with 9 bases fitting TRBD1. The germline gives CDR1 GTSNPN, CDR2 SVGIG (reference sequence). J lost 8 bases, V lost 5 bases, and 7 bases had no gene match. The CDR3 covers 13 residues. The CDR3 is CAWSPGQGDEQFF. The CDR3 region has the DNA TGTGCCTGGTCCCCGGGACAGGGAGATGAGCAGTTCTTC.

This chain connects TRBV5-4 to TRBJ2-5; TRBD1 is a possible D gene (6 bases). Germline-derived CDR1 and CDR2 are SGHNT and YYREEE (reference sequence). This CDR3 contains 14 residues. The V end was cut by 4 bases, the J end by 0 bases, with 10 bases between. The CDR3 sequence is CASSTWTDQETQYF. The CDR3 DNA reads TGTGCCAGCAGCACTTGGACAGACCAAGAGACCCAGTACTTC.

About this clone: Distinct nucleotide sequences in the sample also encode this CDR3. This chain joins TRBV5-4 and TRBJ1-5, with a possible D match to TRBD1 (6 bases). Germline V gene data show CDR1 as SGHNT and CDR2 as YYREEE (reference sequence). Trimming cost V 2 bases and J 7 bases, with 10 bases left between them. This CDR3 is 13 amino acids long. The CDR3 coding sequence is TGTGCCAGCAGCTTACAGGGTAACCAGCCCCAGCATTTT. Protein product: CASSLQGNQPQHF.

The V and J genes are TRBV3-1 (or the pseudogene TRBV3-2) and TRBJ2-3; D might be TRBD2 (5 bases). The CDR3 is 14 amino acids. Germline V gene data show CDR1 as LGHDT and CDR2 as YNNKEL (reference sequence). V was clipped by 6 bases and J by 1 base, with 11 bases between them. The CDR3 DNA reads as TGTGCCAGCAGAAAACCGAGGGGCACAGATACGCAGTATTTT. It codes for CASRKPRGTDTQYF.

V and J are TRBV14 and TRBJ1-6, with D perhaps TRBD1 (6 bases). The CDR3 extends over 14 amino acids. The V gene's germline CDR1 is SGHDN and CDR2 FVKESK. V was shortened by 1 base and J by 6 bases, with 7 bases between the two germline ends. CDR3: CASSQVRGNSPLHF. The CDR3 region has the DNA TGTGCCAGCAGCCAAGTCAGGGGTAATTCACCCCTCCACTTT.

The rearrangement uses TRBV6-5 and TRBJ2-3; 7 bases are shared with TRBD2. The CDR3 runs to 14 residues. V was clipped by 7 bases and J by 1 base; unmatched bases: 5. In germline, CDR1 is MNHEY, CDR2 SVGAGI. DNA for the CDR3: TGTGCCAGCAATTTAGCGGGTGGCACAGATACGCAGTATTTT. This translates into CASNLAGGTDTQYF.

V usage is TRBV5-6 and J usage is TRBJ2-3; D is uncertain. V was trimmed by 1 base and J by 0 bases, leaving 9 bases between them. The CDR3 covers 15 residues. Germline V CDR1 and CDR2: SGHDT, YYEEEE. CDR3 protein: CASSLSRISTDTQYF. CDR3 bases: TGTGCCAGCAGCTTGTCGCGAATAAGCACAGATACGCAGTATTTT.

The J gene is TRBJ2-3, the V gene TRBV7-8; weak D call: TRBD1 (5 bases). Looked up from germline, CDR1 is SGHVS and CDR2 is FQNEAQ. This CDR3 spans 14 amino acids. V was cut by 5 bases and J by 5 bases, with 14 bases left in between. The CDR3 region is CASSPTRAEDTQYF. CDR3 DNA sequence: TGTGCCAGCAGCCCTACCAGGGCCGAAGATACGCAGTATTTT.